This record looks at one TCR beta chain sequence and its context. As yet, its antigen is unknown. This specimen belongs to a study of cytomegalovirus exposure and HLA in healthy donors. Study-level information: Tens of millions of unique TCRs from HLA-typed donors were held in an early release of data.

The primer mix had 60 Vbeta and 13 Jbeta primers. The table came from immunoSEQ multiplex PCR; TCRdb's copy has only in-frame clones and leaves some out. The sample includes about 94,000 clones, roughly 76% seen only once; the top ten take about 1.4%. General study points: A later analysis linked a missense DCLRE1C variant to TCR beta V- and J-gene trimming. Certain sequence variants were highly shared and formed a cluster, and this cluster was likely a sequencing artifact. For most subjects, TCR beta sequences were reported to predict HLA-A and HLA-B alleles with accuracy.

This TCR derives from a male donor in good health and CMV-seronegative. Sequenced input: PBMCs.

The CDR3 bases are TGCAGCGTTGACTCCCAGGGTTCCTACGAGCAGTACTTC. It specifies CSVDSQGSYEQYF. This chain connects TRBV29-1 to TRBJ2-7; tentatively, D is TRBD1 (5 bases). The length of the CDR3 is 13 residues. Germline V gives CDR1 SQVTM, CDR2 ANQGSEA. With 3 bases removed from V and 1 base from J, the gap between germline ends came to 10 bases.